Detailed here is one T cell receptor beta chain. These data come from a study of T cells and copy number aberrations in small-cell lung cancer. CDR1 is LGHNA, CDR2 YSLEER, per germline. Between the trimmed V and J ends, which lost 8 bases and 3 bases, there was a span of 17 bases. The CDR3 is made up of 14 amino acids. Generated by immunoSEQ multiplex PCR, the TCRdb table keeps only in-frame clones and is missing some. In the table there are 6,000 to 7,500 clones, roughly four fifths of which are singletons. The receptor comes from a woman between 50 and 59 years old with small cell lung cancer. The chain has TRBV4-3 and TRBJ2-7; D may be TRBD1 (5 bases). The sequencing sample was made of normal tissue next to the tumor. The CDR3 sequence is CASSLNRFNYEQYF. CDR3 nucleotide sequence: TGCGCCAGCTCCCTGAACAGGTTCAACTACGAGCAGTACTTC.